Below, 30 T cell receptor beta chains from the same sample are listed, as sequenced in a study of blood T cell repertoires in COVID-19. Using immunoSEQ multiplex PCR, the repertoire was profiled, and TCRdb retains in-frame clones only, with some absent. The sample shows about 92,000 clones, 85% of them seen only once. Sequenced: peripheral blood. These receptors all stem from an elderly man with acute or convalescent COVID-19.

The CDR3 loop is CAISPGGPTDTQYF. DNA of the CDR3: TGTGCCATCAGCCCGGGAGGCCCCACAGATACGCAGTATTTT. The chain is built from TRBV10-3 and TRBJ2-3; 7 positions match TRBD2. Trimming removed 6 bases from V and 2 bases from J; junction bases left unmatched: 5. In germline, CDR1 is ENHRY, CDR2 SYGVKD. The CDR3 is 14 amino acids.

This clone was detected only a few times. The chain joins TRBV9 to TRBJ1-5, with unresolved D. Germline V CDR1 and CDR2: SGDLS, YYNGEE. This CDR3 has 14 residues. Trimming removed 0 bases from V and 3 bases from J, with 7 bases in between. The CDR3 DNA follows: TGTGCCAGCAGCGTAGAAACTTTCAATCAGCCCCAGCATTTT. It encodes CASSVETFNQPQHF. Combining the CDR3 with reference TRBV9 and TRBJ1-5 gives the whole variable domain DSGVTQTPKHLITATGQRVTLRCSPRSGDLSVYWYQQSLDQGLQFLIQYYNGEERAKGNILERFSAQQFPDLHSELNLSSLELGDSALYFCASSVETFNQPQHFGDGTRLSIL.

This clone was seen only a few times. CDR3 bases: TGTGCCTGGAGTGCTTTGACAGCTGACTATGGCTACACCTTC. Translated, it gives CAWSALTADYGYTF. The rearrangement joins TRBV30 to TRBJ1-2; the D gene is possibly TRBD1 (5 bases). Germline loops: CDR1 GTSNPN, CDR2 SVGIG (reference sequence). The CDR3 is 14 amino acids. V shed 1 base and J shed 3 bases, with 12 bases lying between them.

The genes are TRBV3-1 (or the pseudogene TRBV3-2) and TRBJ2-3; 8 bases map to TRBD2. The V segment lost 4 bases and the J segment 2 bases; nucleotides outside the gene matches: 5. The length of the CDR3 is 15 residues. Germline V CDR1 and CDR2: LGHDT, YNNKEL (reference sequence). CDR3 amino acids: CASSRPLADTDTQYF. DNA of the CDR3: TGTGCCAGCAGCCGCCCACTAGCGGACACAGATACGCAGTATTTT.

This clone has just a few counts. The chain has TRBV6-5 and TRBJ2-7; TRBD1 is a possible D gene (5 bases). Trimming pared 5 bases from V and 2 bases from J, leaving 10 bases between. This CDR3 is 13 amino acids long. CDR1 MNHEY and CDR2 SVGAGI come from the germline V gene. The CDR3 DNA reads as TGTGCCAGCAGTACCGCAGGGACCTACGAGCAGTACTTC. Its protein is CASSTAGTYEQYF.

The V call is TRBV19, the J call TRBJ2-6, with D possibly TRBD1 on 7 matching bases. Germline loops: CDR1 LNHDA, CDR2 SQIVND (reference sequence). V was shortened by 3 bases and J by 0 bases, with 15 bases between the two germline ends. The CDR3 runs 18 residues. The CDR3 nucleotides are TGTGCCAGTAGTATTAGACAGGGACTTACCTCTGGGGCCAACGTCCTGACTTTC. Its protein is CASSIRQGLTSGANVLTF.

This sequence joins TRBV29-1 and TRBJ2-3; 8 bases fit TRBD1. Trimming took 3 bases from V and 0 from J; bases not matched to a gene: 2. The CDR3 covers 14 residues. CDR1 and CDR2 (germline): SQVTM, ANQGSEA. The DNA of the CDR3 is TGCAGCGTTGATAACAGGGGGAGCACAGATACGCAGTATTTT. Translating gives CSVDNRGSTDTQYF.

Here the CDR3 DNA reads TGTGCCTGCCGGAGCGGGAGCGGCACAGATACGCAGTATTTT. Protein sequence: CACRSGSGTDTQYF. V and J are TRBV5-4 and TRBJ2-3; 8 nucleotides align to TRBD2. CDR3 length equals 14 residues. Germline CDR1 reads SGHNT; CDR2 reads YYREEE (reference sequence). V dropped 10 bases and J dropped 1; count of bases not matched to a gene: 8.

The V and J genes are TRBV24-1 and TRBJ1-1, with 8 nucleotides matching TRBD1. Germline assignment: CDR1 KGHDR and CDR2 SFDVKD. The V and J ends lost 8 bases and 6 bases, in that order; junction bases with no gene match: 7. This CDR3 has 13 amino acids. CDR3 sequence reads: CATTRTGSPEAFF. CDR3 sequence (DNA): TGTGCCACCACCCGGACAGGGTCGCCTGAAGCTTTCTTT.

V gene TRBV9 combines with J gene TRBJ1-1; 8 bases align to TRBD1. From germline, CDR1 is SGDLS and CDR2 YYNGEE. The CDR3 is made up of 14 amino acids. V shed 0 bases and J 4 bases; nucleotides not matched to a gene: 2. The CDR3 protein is CASSVATGGTEAFF. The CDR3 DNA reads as TGTGCCAGCAGCGTAGCTACAGGGGGCACTGAAGCTTTCTTT.

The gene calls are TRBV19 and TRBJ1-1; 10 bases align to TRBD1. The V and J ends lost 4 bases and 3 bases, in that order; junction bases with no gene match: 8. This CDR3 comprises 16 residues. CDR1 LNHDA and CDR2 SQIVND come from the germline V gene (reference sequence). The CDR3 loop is CASSTGTGVGDTEAFF. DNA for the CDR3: TGTGCCAGTAGTACCGGGACAGGGGTCGGGGACACTGAAGCTTTCTTT.

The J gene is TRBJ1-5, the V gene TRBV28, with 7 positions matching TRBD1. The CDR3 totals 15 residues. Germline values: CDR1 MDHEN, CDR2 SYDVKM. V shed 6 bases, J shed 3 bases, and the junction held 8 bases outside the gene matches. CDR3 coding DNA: TGTGCCAGCAGACGTGGACAGGTCTACAATCAGCCCCAGCATTTT. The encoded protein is CASRRGQVYNQPQHF.

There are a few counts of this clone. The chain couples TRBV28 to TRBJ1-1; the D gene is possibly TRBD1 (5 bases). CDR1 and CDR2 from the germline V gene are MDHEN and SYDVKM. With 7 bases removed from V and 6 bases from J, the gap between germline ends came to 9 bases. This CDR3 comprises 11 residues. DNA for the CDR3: TGTGCCAGCATCACGGGGGCTGAAGCTTTCTTT. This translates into CASITGAEAFF.

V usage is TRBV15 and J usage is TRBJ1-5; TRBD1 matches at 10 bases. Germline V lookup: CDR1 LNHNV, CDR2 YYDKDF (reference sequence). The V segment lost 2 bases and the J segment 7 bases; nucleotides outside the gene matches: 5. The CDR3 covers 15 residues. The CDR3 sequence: CATSRPGQGFQPQHF. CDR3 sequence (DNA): TGTGCCACCAGCAGACCGGGACAGGGGTTCCAGCCCCAGCATTTT.

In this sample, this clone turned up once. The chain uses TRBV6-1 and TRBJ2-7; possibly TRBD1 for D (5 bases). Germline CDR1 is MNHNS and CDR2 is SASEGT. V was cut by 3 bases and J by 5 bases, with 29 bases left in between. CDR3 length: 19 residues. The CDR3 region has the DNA TGTGCCAGCAGTGAGATACTTCAGGGTTTTGGCCTTAGAGGCGACGAGCAGTACTTC. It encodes CASSEILQGFGLRGDEQYF.

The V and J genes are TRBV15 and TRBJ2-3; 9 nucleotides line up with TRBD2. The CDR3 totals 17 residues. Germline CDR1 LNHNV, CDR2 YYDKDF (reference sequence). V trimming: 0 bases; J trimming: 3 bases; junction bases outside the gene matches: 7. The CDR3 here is CATSRDLLTSGTDTQYF. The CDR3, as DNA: TGTGCCACCAGCAGAGATCTCCTGACTAGCGGTACAGATACGCAGTATTTT.

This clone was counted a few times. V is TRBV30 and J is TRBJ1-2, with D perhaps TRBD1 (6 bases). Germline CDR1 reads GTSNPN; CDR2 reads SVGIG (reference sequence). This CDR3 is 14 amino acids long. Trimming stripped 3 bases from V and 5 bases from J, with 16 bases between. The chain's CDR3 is CAWRPGSQGYGYTF. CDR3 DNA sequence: TGTGCCTGGAGACCCGGATCACAGGGTTATGGCTACACCTTC.

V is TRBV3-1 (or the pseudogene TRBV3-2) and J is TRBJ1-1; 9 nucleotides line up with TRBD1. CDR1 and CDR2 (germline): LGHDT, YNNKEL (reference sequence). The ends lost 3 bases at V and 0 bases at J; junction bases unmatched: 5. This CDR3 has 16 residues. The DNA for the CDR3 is TGTGCCAGCAGCCATCCGGGACAGGGAATGAACACTGAAGCTTTCTTT. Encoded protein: CASSHPGQGMNTEAFF.

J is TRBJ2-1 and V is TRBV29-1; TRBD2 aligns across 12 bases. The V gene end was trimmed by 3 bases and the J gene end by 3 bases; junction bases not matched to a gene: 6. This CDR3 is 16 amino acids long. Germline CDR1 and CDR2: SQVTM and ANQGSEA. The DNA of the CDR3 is TGCAGCGTTGACGCGCTAGCGGGAGGGTTCTACAATGAGCAGTTCTTC. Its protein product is CSVDALAGGFYNEQFF.

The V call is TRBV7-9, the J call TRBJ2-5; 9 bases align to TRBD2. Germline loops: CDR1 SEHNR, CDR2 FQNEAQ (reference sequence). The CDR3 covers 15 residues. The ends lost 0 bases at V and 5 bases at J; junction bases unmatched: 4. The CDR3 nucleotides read TGTGCCAGCAGCTTAGCGGGACTAGCCATGGAGACCCAGTACTTC. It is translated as CASSLAGLAMETQYF.

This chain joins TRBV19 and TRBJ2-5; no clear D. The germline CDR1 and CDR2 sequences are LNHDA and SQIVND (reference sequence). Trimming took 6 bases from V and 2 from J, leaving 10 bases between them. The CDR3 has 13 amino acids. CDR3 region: CASSELVQETQYF. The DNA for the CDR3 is TGTGCCAGTAGCGAGCTAGTGCAAGAGACCCAGTACTTC.

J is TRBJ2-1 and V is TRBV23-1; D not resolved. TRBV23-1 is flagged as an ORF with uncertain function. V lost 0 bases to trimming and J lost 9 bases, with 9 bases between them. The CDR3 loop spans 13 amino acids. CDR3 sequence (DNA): TGCGCCAGCAGTCAATCCCCAGCGTCTGAGCAGTTCTTC. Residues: CASSQSPASEQFF.

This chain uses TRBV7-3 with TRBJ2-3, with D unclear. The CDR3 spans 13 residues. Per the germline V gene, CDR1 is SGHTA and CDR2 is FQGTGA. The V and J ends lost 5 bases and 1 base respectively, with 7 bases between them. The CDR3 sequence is CASSTRGTDTQYF. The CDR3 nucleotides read TGTGCCAGCAGCACCCGGGGCACAGATACGCAGTATTTT.

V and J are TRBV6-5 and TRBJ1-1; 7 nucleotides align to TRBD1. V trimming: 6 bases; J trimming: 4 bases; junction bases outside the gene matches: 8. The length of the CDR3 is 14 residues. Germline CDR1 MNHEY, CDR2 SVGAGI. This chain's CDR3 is CASRRQSGGTEAFF. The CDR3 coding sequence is TGTGCCAGCAGAAGACAGTCAGGGGGCACTGAAGCTTTCTTT.

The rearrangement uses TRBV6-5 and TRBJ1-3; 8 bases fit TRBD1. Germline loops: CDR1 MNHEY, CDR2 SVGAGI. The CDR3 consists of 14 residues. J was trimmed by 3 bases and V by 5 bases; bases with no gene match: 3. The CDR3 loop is CASSLGTGGNTIYF. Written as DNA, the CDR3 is TGTGCCAGCAGTCTTGGGACAGGTGGAAACACCATATATTTT.

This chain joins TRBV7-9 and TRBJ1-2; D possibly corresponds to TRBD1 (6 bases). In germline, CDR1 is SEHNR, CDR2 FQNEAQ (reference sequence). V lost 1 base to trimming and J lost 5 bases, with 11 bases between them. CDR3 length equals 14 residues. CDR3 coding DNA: TGTGCCAGCAGCTTAGGAACAGGGTATTATGGCTACACCTTC. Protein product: CASSLGTGYYGYTF.

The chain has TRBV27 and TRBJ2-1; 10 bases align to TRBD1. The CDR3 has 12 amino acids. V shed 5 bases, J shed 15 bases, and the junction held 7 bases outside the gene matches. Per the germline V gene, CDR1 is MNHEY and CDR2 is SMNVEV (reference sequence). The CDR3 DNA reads TGTGCCAGCAGTACCGGACAGGGGGGTTTGTTCTTC. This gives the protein CASSTGQGGLFF.

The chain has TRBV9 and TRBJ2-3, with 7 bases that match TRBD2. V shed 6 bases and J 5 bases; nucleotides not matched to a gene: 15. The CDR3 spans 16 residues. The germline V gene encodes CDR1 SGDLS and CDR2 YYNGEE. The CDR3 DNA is TGTGCCAGCACCCCCCGGCACGGGGGGAGAGAAGATACGCAGTATTTT. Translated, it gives CASTPRHGGREDTQYF. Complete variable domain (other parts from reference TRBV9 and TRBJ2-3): DSGVTQTPKHLITATGQRVTLRCSPRSGDLSVYWYQQSLDQGLQFLIQYYNGEERAKGNILERFSAQQFPDLHSELNLSSLELGDSALYFCASTPRHGGREDTQYFGPGTRLTVL.

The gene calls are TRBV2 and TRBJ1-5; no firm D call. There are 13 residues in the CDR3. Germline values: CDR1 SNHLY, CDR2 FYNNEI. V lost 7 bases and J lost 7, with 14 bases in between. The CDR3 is CASKEIVDQPQHF. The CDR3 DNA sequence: TGTGCCAGCAAGGAGATAGTCGACCAGCCCCAGCATTTT.

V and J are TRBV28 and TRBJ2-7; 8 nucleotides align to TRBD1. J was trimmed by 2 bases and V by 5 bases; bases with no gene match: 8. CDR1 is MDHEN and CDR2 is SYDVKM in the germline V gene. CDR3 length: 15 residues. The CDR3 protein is CASSIPGTGPYEQYF. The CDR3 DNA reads TGTGCCAGCAGTATTCCCGGGACAGGTCCCTACGAGCAGTACTTC.